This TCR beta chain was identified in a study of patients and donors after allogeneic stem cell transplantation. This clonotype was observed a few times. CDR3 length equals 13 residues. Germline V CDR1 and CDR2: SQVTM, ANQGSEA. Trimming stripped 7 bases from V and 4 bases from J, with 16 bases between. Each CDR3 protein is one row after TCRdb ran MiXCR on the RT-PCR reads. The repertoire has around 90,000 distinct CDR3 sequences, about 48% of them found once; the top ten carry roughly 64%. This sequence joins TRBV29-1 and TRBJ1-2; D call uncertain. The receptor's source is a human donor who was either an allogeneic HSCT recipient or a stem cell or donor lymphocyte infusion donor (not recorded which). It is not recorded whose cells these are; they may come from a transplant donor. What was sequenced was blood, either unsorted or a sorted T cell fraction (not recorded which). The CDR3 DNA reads TGCAGCGCTAAGCCCCCTCGGGGCTATGGCTACACCTTC. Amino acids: CSAKPPRGYGYTF. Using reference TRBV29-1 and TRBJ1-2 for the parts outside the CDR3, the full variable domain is SAVISQKPSRDICQRGTSLTIQCQVDSQVTMMFWYRQQPGQSLTLIATANQGSEATYESGFVIDKFPISRPNLTFSTLTVSNMSPEDSSIYLCSAKPPRGYGYTFGSGTRLTVV.